This T cell receptor beta chain emerged from a study of T cells in Graves' hyperthyroidism and ophthalmopathy. Study conclusions and caveats: Using 13 V-J features, a model discriminated ophthalmopathy from stable hyperthyroidism.

Germline assignment: CDR1 SGHTA and CDR2 FQGTGA. The CDR3 contains 12 residues. A note on this clonotype: What it binds is unknown. Germline and junction disagree at one end, which may indicate a read error.

Researchers amplified the TCR beta CDR3 regions from RNA transcripts. The primer set for the first-round RT-PCR of the TCR CDR3 was HTBI. One entry per CDR3 protein, called by TCRdb with MiXCR from the multiplex PCR reads. The table records hundreds of thousands of distinct CDR3 sequences, more than 45% of them present only once. The sample was peripheral blood or thyroid tissue (not recorded which). The chain is built from TRBV7-3 and TRBJ1-1; D is undetermined. The clonotype comes from a woman in her late teens or twenties with Graves' hyperthyroidism. CDR3 DNA sequence: TGTGCCAGCAGCTCTGACAACACTGAAGCTTCCTTT. Its protein product is CASSSDNTEASF.